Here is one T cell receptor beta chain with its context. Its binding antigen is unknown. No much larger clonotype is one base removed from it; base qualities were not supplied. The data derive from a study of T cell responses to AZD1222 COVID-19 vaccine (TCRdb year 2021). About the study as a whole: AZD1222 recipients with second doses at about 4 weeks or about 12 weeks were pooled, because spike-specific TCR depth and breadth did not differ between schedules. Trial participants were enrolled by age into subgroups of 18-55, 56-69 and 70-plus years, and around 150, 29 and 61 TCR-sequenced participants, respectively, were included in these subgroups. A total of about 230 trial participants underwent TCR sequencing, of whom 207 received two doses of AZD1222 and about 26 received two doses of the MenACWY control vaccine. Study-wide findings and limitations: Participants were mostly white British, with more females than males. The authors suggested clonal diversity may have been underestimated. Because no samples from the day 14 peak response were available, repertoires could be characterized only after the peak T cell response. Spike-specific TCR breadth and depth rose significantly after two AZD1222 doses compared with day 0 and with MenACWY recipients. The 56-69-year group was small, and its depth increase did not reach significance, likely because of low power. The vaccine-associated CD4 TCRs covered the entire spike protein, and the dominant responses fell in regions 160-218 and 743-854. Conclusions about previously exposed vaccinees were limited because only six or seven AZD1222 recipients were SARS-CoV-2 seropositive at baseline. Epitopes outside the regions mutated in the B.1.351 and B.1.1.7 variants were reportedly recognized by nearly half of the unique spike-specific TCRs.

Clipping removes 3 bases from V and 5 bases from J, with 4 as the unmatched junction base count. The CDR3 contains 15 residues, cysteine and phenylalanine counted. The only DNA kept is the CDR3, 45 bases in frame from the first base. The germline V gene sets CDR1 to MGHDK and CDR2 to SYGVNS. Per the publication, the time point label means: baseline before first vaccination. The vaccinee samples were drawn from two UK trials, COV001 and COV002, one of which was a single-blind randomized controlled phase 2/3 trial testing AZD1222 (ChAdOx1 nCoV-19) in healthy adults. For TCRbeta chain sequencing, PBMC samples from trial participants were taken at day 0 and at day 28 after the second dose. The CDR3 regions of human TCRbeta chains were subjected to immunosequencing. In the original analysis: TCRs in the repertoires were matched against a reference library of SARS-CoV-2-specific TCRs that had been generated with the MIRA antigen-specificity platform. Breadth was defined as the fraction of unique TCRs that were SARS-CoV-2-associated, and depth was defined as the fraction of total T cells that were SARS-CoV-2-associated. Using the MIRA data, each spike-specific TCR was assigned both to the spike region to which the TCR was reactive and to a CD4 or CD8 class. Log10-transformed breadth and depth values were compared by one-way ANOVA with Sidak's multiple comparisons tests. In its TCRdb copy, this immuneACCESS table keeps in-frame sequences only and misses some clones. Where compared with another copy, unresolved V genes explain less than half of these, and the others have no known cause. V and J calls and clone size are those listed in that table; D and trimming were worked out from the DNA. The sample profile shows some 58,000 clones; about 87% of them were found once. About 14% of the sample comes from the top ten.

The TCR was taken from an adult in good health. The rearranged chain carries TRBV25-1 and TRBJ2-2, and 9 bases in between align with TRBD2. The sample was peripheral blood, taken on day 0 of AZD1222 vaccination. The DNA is TGTGCCAGCAGTGACAGCGGGAGGAGAACCGGGGAGCTGTTTTTT. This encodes CASSDSGRRTGELFF. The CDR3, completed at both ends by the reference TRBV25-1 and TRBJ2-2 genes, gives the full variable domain EADIYQTPRYLVIGTGKKITLECSQTMGHDKMYWYQQDPGMELHLIHYSYGVNSTEKGDLSSESTVSRIRTEHFPLTLESARPSHTSQYLCASSDSGRRTGELFFGEGSRLTVL.